The rows below give T cell receptor beta chains drawn from one sample of a study of a mutant IDH1 vaccine in newly diagnosed glioma. Method: immunoSEQ multiplex PCR; TCRdb's copy keeps in-frame clones and lacks some. This sample has some 16,000 clones; around four fifths occur once, and the top ten carry about 9.1%. Specimen: PBMCs, collected from a glioma patient treated with radiotherapy, temozolomide or both. Every receptor here comes from a man in his forties or fifties with glioma. Each CDR3 is given with its conserved first and last residue. The D gene is left open where the match is weak. Expanded clones are given a class, and other clones once, few, many or no size at all.

CDR3 length	clone size	D gene	V gene	J gene	CDR3 DNA	CDR3 protein
15	NA	NA	TRBV5-1	TRBJ1-4	TGCGCCAGCAGCTCCTCCAGGGCGGACGATGAAAAACTGTTTTTT	CASSSSRADDEKLFF
14	NA	TRBD1	TRBV5-1	TRBJ2-7	TGCGCCAGCAGCTTGGACAGGGGCGGATACGAGCAGTACTTC	CASSLDRGGYEQYF
17	NA	TRBD1	TRBV18	TRBJ2-3	TGTGCCAGCTCACCCCGAAGGCAGGGGCAGGGGGCAGATACGCAGTATTTT	CASSPRRQGQGADTQYF
19	NA	NA	TRBV7-9	TRBJ1-5	TGTGCCAGCAGTCAGGGCGGTTCGACCGCCCTAGATAGCAATCAGCCCCAGCATTTT	CASSQGGSTALDSNQPQHF
14	NA	NA	TRBV18	TRBJ1-1	TGTGCCAGCTCTCGGGAGACCCAAGGCACTGAAGCTTTCTTT	CASSRETQGTEAFF
16	NA	TRBD2	TRBV19	TRBJ2-4	TGTGCCAGTAGTATCTCGTCAGGACTAGCGGGAAACATTCAGTACTTC	CASSISSGLAGNIQYF
14	NA	NA	TRBV11-3	TRBJ1-1	TGTGCCAGCAGCTCTAACGGGAAAGACACTGAAGCTTTCTTT	CASSSNGKDTEAFF
13	NA	NA	TRBV5-4	TRBJ2-3	TGTGCCAGCAGCTTGGACGGAACAGATACGCAGTATTTT	CASSLDGTDTQYF
15	NA	TRBD2	TRBV7-2	TRBJ2-1	TGTGCCAGCAGCTCAGCGGGAGGGGGTAGGAATGAGCAGTTCTTC	CASSSAGGGRNEQFF
16	NA	TRBD2	TRBV5-1	TRBJ2-1	TGCGCCAGCAATCCGGCGACTAGCGGGAGGGAATTTGAGCAGTTCTTC	CASNPATSGREFEQFF
16	once	TRBD1	TRBV19	TRBJ1-5	TGTGCCAGTAGTACGCGACTGACAGGGGGTGATCAGCCCCAGCATTTT	CASSTRLTGGDQPQHF
13	few	NA	TRBV30	TRBJ1-1	TGTGCCTGGAGGGAACAGGGCTACACTGAAGCTTTCTTT	CAWREQGYTEAFF
17	NA	NA	TRBV11-2	TRBJ2-5	TGTGCCAGCAGCTTAAATCCCCGCGAGGGGCCTGAGGAGACCCAGTACTTC	CASSLNPREGPEETQYF
20	NA	NA	TRBV7-8	TRBJ2-2	TGTGCCAGCAGCTTAGCGGGGTTGAGTTCGGCCAGGGGGGGCACCGGGGAGCTGTTTTTT	CASSLAGLSSARGGTGELFF
16	NA	TRBD2	TRBV7-9	TRBJ2-1	TGTGCCAGCAGCTTACCCCCCGGGAGGGCCAGCAATGAGCAGTTCTTC	CASSLPPGRASNEQFF
15	NA	NA	TRBV6-5	TRBJ2-5	TGTGCCAGCAGATCCGGTGGAAGGGTAGGGGAGACCCAGTACTTC	CASRSGGRVGETQYF
15	NA	TRBD1	TRBV2	TRBJ2-2	TGTGCCAGCAGACAGGGGATGACGAACACCGGGGAGCTGTTTTTT	CASRQGMTNTGELFF
14	NA	TRBD2	TRBV11-3	TRBJ2-5	TGTGCCAGCCAAGAAGCGGGAGGGGGAGAGACCCAGTACTTC	CASQEAGGGETQYF
14	NA	NA	TRBV5-6	TRBJ1-2	TGTGCCAGCAGCTTGGCCGGGACACCCTATGGCTACACCTTC	CASSLAGTPYGYTF
15	NA	TRBD1	TRBV5-6	TRBJ2-3	TGTGCCAGCAGCTTGGTAGGGACAGGGGGGGATACGCAGTATTTT	CASSLVGTGGDTQYF
17	NA	NA	TRBV6-1	TRBJ1-6	TGTGCCAGCAGTGAAGTCGCAGGACCCACATATAATTCACCCCTCCACTTT	CASSEVAGPTYNSPLHF
18	NA	TRBD2	TRBV18	TRBJ2-1	TGTGCCAGCTCACCGACGTTGTTTAGCGGGAAGGTCCCGAATGAGCAGTTCTTC	CASSPTLFSGKVPNEQFF
15	NA	TRBD1	TRBV19	TRBJ1-5	TGTGCCAGTAGTTCCGGACAGGGTAGCAATCAGCCCCAGCATTTT	CASSSGQGSNQPQHF
14	NA	TRBD2	TRBV7-2	TRBJ2-3	TGTGCCAGCAGCTTAGCGGGAGGGCAAGATACGCAGTATTTT	CASSLAGGQDTQYF
13	few	NA	TRBV6-1	TRBJ1-1	TGTGCCAGCAGAAGAGGGGTGAACACTGAAGCTTTCTTT	CASRRGVNTEAFF
12	NA	NA	TRBV2	TRBJ2-3	TGTGCCAGCAGTCTAGCCGGAGATACGCAGTATTTT	CASSLAGDTQYF
15	NA	NA	TRBV5-6	TRBJ1-3	TGTGCCAGCAGCTTCGGGACAAACTCTGGAAACACCATATATTTT	CASSFGTNSGNTIYF
14	NA	NA	TRBV19	TRBJ1-5	TGTGCCAGTACTGGGGATTATAGCAATCAGCCCCAGCATTTT	CASTGDYSNQPQHF
13	NA	TRBD2	TRBV6-1	TRBJ2-1	TGTGCCAGCAGTGCTAGCGGTCCGAGTGAGCAGTTCTTC	CASSASGPSEQFF
15	NA	NA	TRBV7-7	TRBJ2-1	TGTGCCAGCAGCTTAGCACCAGGTTCCCACAATGAGCAGTTCTTC	CASSLAPGSHNEQFF
11	few	TRBD2	TRBV7-8	TRBJ2-7	TGTGCCAGCACCGGGAGGCTCGAGCAGTACTTC	CASTGRLEQYF
14	NA	TRBD1	TRBV11-3	TRBJ2-1	TGTGCCAGCAGCTTCGGGACAGCGTACAATGAGCAGTTCTTC	CASSFGTAYNEQFF
16	NA	TRBD2	TRBV18	TRBJ2-1	TGTGCCAGCTCACCGACTAGCGGGAGATTGACGAATGAGCAGTTCTTC	CASSPTSGRLTNEQFF
14	NA	NA	TRBV7-8	TRBJ2-7	TGTGCCAGCAGCTTTTCCCCCATTGGGAGGGAGCAGTACTTC	CASSFSPIGREQYF
13	NA	NA	TRBV6-1	TRBJ1-1	TGTGCCACCCCAGACCCGGAGGGCACTGAAGCTTTCTTT	CATPDPEGTEAFF
15	NA	TRBD1	TRBV6-6	TRBJ2-7	TGTGCCAGCAGTTCCCGGGACAGGAGGTCCTACGAGCAGTACTTC	CASSSRDRRSYEQYF
19	NA	NA	TRBV7-8	TRBJ2-5	TGTGCCAGCAGCTTAGGAGGGGAAGGAAGGCAGGGACGAGGAGAGACCCAGTACTTC	CASSLGGEGRQGRGETQYF
19	NA	TRBD1	TRBV28	TRBJ1-5	TGTGCCAGCAGCTGGATACCGGGACAGGGACCTGTGGCTAATCAGCCCCAGCATTTT	CASSWIPGQGPVANQPQHF
14	once	NA	TRBV11-2	TRBJ2-3	TGTGCCAGCAGCTTCTCGGGAGTGGGAGATACGCAGTATTTT	CASSFSGVGDTQYF
15	NA	TRBD2	TRBV6-1	TRBJ2-1	TGTGCCAGCAGGCGACTAGCGGGAGGGAGCGGCGAGCAGTTCTTC	CASRRLAGGSGEQFF
13	few	TRBD1	TRBV9	TRBJ2-7	TGTGCCAGCAGCTCGGGGACAGGGATCGAGCAGTACTTC	CASSSGTGIEQYF
15	NA	TRBD2	TRBV6-4	TRBJ2-1	TGTGCCAGCAGTGGGACTAGCGGAGATTACAATGAGCAGTTCTTC	CASSGTSGDYNEQFF
14	NA	NA	TRBV11-2	TRBJ1-4	TGTGCCAGCAGCTTAGTACAGGCTAATGAAAAACTGTTTTTT	CASSLVQANEKLFF
13	NA	NA	TRBV7-9	TRBJ2-5	TGTGCCAGCAGCTTAGTCGGGGCTGAGACCCAGTACTTC	CASSLVGAETQYF
14	NA	NA	TRBV19	TRBJ2-1	TGTGCCACCCGGCAGGGAATTTTCTACAATGAGCAGTTCTTC	CATRQGIFYNEQFF
12	NA	NA	TRBV28	TRBJ2-1	TGTGCCAGCACCCCGACTGACAATGAGCAGTTCTTC	CASTPTDNEQFF
16	NA	NA	TRBV21-1	TRBJ2-5	TGTGCCAGCAGCGTATTGTGGACAGGGAAAGGAGAGACCCAGTACTTC	CASSVLWTGKGETQYF
15	NA	NA	TRBV6-1	TRBJ1-2	TGTGCCAGCAGTGAAGACGACGGAGCCACCTATGGCTACACCTTC	CASSEDDGATYGYTF
14	NA	NA	TRBV7-9	TRBJ1-1	TGTGCCAGCAGCTACCAGGGAGAGGACACTGAAGCTTTCTTT	CASSYQGEDTEAFF
12	medium-sized	NA	TRBV12-5	TRBJ2-1	TGTGCTAGTGGCCCTCCTACGAGCAAGGCGTTCTTC	CASGPPTSKAFF